The present entry profiles one T cell receptor (beta chain) with its context. Its antigen remains unknown. Clones were read by immunoSEQ multiplex PCR, and TCRdb kept only the in-frame ones, dropping some. The table lists about 680,000 clones, 89% of them singletons. Treatment reported: around 19 received Ad26.COV2.S at low or high dose, single or two shots; about 5 received placebo; per-sample allocation not given. The samples were gathered on day 63 after the first injection of vaccine or placebo. The data were obtained in a study of Ad26.COV2.S vaccination and SARS-CoV-2 variants. Study-level background: It was the COV1001 Ad26.COV2.S trial arm that included the donor. In the study, Ad26.COV2.S was injected intramuscularly once, or twice 56 days apart.

The CDR3 totals 19 residues. The germline CDR1 and CDR2 sequences are MNHNY and SVGAGI (reference sequence). Between the trimmed V and J ends, which lost 5 bases and 1 base, there was a span of 23 bases. Findings and caveats of the study: Relative to placebo recipients, vaccine recipients exhibited elevated spike-specific TCR breadth.

The chain combines TRBV6-6 with TRBJ1-4; D perhaps matches TRBD1 (5 bases). The sequences come from peripheral blood, collected in a trial of Ad26.COV2.S vaccine versus placebo. The sequence came from a person between 18 and 60 years old who received the Ad26.COV2.S COVID-19 vaccine or a placebo. The CDR3 spells CASSLKDTRTSITNEKLFF. The CDR3 DNA reads TGTGCCAGCAGTCTAAAGGACACCCGAACTAGCATAACTAATGAAAAACTGTTTTTT.